The clone carrying this T cell receptor (beta chain) has just a few counts. Its target is unknown. This specimen belongs to a study of T cell repertoires in aging, cancer and after chemotherapy. On the study more broadly: The full dataset contained several million TCR reads. Study results and caveats: In each cancer cohort, median generation probability increased across chemotherapy, suggesting thymic output rebounded. In healthy donors, age-related TCR diversity loss mainly reflected lost richness. Untreated cancer patients had significantly lower blood TCR diversity than age-matched healthy donors.

The template was genomic DNA from peripheral blood, not RNA. Trimming shortened V by 5 bases and J by 5 bases, and 15 bases separated the two germline ends. Germline V gene sequence: CDR1 LNHDA, CDR2 SQIVND (reference sequence). CDR3 size: 14 residues. Rearranged V-D-J TRB sequences were amplified with a mixed TRB-A/B primer pool. TCRdb ran MiXCR on the multiplex PCR reads and lists one entry per CDR3 protein. This repertoire shows about 7,100 distinct CDR3 sequences, roughly 35% found once; its top ten account for about 5%. The chain combines TRBV19 with TRBJ1-2, with D possibly being TRBD1 (6 bases). The sample taken for sequencing was blood. This clonotype was obtained from a human donor in good health. The CDR3 is CASSLTGLPYGYTF. As DNA, the CDR3 is TGTGCCAGTAGTTTAACAGGGCTCCCTTATGGCTACACCTTC. The whole variable domain, filled in from reference TRBV19 and TRBJ1-2, reads DGGITQSPKYLFRKEGQNVTLSCEQNLNHDAMYWYRQDPGQGLRLIYYSQIVNDFQKGDIAEGYSVSREKKESFPLTVTSAQKNPTAFYLCASSLTGLPYGYTFGSGTRLTVV.